The present T cell receptor beta chain was sequenced within a study of early T cells in non-severe SARS-CoV-2 infection. CDR3 length: 15 amino acids. The germline gives CDR1 DFQATT, CDR2 SNEGSKA (reference sequence). V lost 5 bases and J lost 4; bases outside the gene matches: 7. TCRdb fed the 5' RACE reads into MiXCR, producing one record per CDR3 protein. The table lists roughly 110,000 distinct CDR3 sequences, approximately 12% of them singletons. Source material: whole blood. The TCR originated in an adult who was a healthcare worker with PCR-confirmed SARS-CoV-2 infection or an uninfected control (not recorded which). V usage is TRBV20-1 and J usage is TRBJ2-1; 11 nucleotides match TRBD2. The CDR3 sequence is CSAVEGTSGYNEQFF. DNA for the CDR3: TGCAGTGCTGTGGAGGGGACTAGCGGTTACAATGAGCAGTTCTTC.